These 9 T cell receptor beta chains were sequenced from one sample in a study of control samples from healthy donors and cancer patients. Libraries were prepared by immunoSEQ multiplex PCR; TCRdb keeps only in-frame clonotypes and omits some of them. The sample has about 190,000 clones. The specimen sequenced was blood. The receptors here all came from a young woman in good health.

The V call is TRBV7-9, the J call TRBJ2-1, with D perhaps matching TRBD2 (6 bases). The CDR3 has 13 residues. V lost 1 base and J 6 bases, leaving 7 bases between the germline ends. CDR1 is SEHNR, CDR2 FQNEAQ, per germline (reference sequence). The CDR3 bases are TGTGCCAGCAGCTTAGTGCGGGGCAATGAGCAGTTCTTC. The encoded protein is CASSLVRGNEQFF.

The chain joins TRBV4-1 to TRBJ2-2; TRBD2 is a possible D gene (7 bases). Trimming cost V 3 bases and J 4 bases, with 24 bases left between them. CDR1 MGHRA and CDR2 YSYEKL come from the germline V gene. The CDR3 covers 19 residues. In DNA, the CDR3 is TGCGCCAGCAGCCAGGCCCCCGTTGGGGGGGCGGTTAGCACCGGGGAGCTGTTTTTT. This encodes CASSQAPVGGAVSTGELFF.

In DNA, the CDR3 is TGTGCCAGCAGCTCTTCCGGGACTAGCGGGGGTACGCAGTATTTT. Encoded protein: CASSSSGTSGGTQYF. The chain carries TRBV7-2 and TRBJ2-3; 14 bases are a match to TRBD2. The CDR3 is 15 residues long. The V gene end was trimmed by 4 bases and the J gene end by 8 bases; junction bases not matched to a gene: 5. Germline V gene lookup returns CDR1 SGHTA and CDR2 FQGNSA.

The gene calls are TRBV28 and TRBJ2-6; D not certain. Trimming removed 2 bases from V and 0 bases from J, with 11 bases in between. Germline V gene lookup returns CDR1 MDHEN and CDR2 SYDVKM. The CDR3 has 17 residues. As DNA, the CDR3 is TGTGCCAGCAGTTTACTAGGACCGCACTCTGGGGCCAACGTCCTGACTTTC. Its protein product is CASSLLGPHSGANVLTF. Combining the CDR3 with reference TRBV28 and TRBJ2-6 gives the whole variable domain DVKVTQSSRYLVKRTGEKVFLECVQDMDHENMFWYRQDPGLGLRLIYFSYDVKMKEKGDIPEGYSVSREKKERFSLILESASTNQTSMYLCASSLLGPHSGANVLTFGAGSRLTVL.

The chain links TRBV5-1 to TRBJ1-2; perhaps TRBD1 as D (5 bases). Germline CDR1 and CDR2: SGHRS and YFSETQ. The V end lost 4 bases, the J end lost 1 base, and 11 bases lay between the germline ends. This CDR3 is built from 14 residues. The DNA of the CDR3 is TGCGCCAGCAGCGATACTCAGGGTAACTATGGCTACACCTTC. This encodes CASSDTQGNYGYTF.

The chain couples TRBV30 to TRBJ2-1, with D perhaps TRBD1 (5 bases). V was clipped by 0 bases and J by 8 bases, with 20 bases between them. Germline CDR1 reads GTSNPN; CDR2 reads SVGIG (reference sequence). There are 16 residues in the CDR3. The CDR3 spells CAWSVKGWASLDEQFF. The CDR3 nucleotides read TGTGCCTGGAGTGTAAAGGGGTGGGCCAGTCTAGATGAGCAGTTCTTC. Using reference TRBV30 and TRBJ2-1 for the parts outside the CDR3, the full variable domain is SQTIHQWPATLVQPVGSPLSLECTVEGTSNPNLYWYRQAAGRGLQLLFYSVGIGQISSEVPQNLSASRPQDRQFILSSKKLLLSDSGFYLCAWSVKGWASLDEQFFGPGTRLTVL.

CDR3: CASSVGGQGADTQYF. The CDR3 DNA is TGTGCCAGCAGCGTAGGGGGACAGGGGGCAGATACGCAGTATTTT. The chain has TRBV9 and TRBJ2-3; 11 nucleotides line up with TRBD1. V shed 0 bases and J 4 bases; nucleotides not matched to a gene: 1. There are 15 residues in the CDR3. The germline V gene has CDR1 SGDLS and CDR2 YYNGEE.

The gene calls are TRBV5-4 and TRBJ2-2; D is possibly TRBD2 (7 bases). The CDR3 is 15 amino acids. V was pared by 2 bases and J by 6 bases, with 14 bases between. CDR1 is SGHNT, CDR2 YYREEE, per germline (reference sequence). CDR3 region: CASSFEGGGPGELFF. DNA for the CDR3: TGTGCCAGCAGCTTTGAAGGGGGGGGTCCCGGGGAGCTGTTTTTT.

The CDR3 coding sequence is TGTGCCACCAGTGATCGTAGCGGGGGGGCCCTTCTCGAGCAGTTCTTC. Translating gives CATSDRSGGALLEQFF. This chain connects TRBV24-1 to TRBJ2-1; 11 bases agree with TRBD2. The V segment lost 3 bases and the J segment 10 bases; nucleotides outside the gene matches: 10. Germline lookup yields CDR1 KGHDR and CDR2 SFDVKD. CDR3 length: 16 amino acids.